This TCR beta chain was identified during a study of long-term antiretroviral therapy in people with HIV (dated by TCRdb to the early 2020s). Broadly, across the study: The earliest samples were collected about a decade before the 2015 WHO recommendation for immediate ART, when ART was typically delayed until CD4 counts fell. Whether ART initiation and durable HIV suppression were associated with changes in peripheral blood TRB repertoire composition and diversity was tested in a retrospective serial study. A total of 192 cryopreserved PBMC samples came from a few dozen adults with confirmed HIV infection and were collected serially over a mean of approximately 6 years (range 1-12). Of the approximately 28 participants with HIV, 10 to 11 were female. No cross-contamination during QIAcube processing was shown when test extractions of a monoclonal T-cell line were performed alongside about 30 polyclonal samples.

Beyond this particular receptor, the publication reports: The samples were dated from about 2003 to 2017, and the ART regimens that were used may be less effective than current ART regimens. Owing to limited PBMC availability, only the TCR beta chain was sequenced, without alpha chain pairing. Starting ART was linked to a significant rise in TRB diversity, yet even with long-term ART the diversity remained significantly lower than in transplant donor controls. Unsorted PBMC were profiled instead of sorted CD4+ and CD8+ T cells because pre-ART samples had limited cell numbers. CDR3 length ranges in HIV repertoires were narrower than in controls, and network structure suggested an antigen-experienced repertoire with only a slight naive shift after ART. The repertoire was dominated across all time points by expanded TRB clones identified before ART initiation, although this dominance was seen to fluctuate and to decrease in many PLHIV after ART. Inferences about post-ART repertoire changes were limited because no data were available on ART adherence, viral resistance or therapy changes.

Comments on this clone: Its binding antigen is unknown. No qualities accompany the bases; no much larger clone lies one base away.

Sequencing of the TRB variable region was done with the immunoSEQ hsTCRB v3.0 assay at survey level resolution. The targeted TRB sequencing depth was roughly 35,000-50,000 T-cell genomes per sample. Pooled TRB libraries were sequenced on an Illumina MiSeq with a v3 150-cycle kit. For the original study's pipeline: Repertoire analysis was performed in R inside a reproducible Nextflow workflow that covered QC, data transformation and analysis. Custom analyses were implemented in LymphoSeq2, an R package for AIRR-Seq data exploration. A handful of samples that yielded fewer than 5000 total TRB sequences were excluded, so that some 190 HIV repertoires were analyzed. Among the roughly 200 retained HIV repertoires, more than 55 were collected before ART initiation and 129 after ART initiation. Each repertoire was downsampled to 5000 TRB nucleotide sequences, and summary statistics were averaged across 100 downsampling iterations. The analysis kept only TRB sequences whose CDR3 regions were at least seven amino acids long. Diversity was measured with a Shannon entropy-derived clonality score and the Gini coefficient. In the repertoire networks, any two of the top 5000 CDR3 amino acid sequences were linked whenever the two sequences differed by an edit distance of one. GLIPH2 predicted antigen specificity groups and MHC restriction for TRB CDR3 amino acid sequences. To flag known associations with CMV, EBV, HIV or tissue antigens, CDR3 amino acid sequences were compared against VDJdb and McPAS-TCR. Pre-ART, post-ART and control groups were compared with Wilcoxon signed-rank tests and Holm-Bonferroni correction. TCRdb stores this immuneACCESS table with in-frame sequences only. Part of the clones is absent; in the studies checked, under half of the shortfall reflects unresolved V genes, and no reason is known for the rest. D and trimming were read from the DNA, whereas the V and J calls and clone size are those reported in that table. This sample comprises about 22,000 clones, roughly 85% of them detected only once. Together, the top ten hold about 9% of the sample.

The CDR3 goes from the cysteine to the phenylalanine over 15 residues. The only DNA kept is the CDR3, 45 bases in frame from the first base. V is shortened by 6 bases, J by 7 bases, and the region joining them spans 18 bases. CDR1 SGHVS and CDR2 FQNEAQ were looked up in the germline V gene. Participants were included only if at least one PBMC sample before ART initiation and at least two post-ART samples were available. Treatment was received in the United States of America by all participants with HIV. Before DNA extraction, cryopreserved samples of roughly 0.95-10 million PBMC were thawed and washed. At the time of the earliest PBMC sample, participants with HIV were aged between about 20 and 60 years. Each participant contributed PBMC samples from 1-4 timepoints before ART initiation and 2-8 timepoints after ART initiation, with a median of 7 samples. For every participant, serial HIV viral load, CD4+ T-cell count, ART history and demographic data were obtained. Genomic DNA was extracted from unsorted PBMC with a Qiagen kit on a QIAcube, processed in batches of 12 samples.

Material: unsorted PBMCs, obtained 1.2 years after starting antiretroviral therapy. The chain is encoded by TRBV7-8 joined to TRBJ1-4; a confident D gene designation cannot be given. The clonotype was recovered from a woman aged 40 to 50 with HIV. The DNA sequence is TGTGCCAGCAGACGCGAACGGGGAGTAGGTGAAAAACTGTTTTTT. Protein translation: CASRRERGVGEKLFF.